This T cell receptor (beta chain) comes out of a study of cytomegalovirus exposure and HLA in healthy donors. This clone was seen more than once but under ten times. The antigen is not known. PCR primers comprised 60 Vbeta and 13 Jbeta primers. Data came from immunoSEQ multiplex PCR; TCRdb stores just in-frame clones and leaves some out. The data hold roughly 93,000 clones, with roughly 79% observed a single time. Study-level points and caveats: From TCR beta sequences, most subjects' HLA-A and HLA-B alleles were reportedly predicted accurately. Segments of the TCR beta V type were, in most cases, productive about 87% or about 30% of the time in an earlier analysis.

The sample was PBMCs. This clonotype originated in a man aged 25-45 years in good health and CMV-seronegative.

The CDR3 DNA sequence: TGTGCCAGCAGCTCCCGGGGTTCCATGAACACTGAAGCTTTCTTT. Residues: CASSSRGSMNTEAFF. The chain employs TRBV7-6 and TRBJ1-1; D remains unclear. Trimming left V 4 bases short and J 0 bases short, with 12 bases between. The length of the CDR3 is 15 residues. Germline CDR1 SGHVS, CDR2 FNYEAQ.